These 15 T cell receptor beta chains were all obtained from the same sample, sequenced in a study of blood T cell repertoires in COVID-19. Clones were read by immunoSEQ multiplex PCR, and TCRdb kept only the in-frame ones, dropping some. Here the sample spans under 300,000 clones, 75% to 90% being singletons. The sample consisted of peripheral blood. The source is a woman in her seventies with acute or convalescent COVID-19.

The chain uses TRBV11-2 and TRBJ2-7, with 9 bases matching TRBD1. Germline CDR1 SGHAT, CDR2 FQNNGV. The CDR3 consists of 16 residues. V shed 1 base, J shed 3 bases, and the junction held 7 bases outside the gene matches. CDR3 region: CASSLVATGGSYEQYF. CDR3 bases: TGTGCCAGCAGCTTAGTGGCTACAGGGGGCAGCTACGAGCAGTACTTC. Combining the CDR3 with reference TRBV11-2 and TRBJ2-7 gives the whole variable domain EAGVAQSPRYKIIEKRQSVAFWCNPISGHATLYWYQQILGQGPKLLIQFQNNGVVDDSQLPKDRFSAERLKGVDSTLKIQPAKLEDSAVYLCASSLVATGGSYEQYFGPGTRLTVT.

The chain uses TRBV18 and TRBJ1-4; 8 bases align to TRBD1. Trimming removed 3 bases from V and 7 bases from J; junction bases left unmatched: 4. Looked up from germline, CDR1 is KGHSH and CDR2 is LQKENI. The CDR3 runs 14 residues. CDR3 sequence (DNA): TGTGCCAGCTCACCCTCGGACAGGGTTGAAAAACTGTTTTTT. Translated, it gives CASSPSDRVEKLFF.

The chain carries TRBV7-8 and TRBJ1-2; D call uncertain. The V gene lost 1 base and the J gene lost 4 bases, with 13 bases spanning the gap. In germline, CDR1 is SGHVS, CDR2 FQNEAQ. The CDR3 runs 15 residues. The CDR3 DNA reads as TGTGCCAGCAGCTTAGATAACAGTCTGAGCTATGGCTACACCTTC. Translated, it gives CASSLDNSLSYGYTF.

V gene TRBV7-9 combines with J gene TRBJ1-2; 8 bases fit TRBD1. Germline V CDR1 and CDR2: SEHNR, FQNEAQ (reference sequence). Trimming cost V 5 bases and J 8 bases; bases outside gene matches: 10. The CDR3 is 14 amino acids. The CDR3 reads CASSNEARGRGYTF. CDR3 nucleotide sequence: TGTGCCAGCAGCAACGAGGCCAGGGGGCGAGGCTACACCTTC.

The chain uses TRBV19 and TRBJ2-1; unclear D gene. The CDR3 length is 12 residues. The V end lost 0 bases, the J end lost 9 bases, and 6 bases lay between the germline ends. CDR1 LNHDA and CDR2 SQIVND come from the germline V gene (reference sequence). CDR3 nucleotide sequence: TGTGCCAGTAGTATAGACGGCGGTGAGCAGTTCTTC. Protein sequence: CASSIDGGEQFF. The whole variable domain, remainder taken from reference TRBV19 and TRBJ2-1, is DGGITQSPKYLFRKEGQNVTLSCEQNLNHDAMYWYRQDPGQGLRLIYYSQIVNDFQKGDIAEGYSVSREKKESFPLTVTSAQKNPTAFYLCASSIDGGEQFFGPGTRLTVL.

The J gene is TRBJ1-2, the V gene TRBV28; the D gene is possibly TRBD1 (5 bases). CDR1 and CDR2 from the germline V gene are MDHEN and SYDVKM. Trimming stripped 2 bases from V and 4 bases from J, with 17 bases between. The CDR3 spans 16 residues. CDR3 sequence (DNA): TGTGCCAGCAGTTTAGCCGGGCAGGGCCCGGGCTATGGCTACACCTTC. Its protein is CASSLAGQGPGYGYTF.

CDR3 nucleotide sequence: TGTGCCAGCAGCTTAGGGGACAGGAGTAGTACGGACACTGAAGCTTTCTTT. Its translation: CASSLGDRSSTDTEAFF. The J gene is TRBJ1-1, the V gene TRBV7-9; TRBD1 aligns across 8 bases. V shed 1 base, J shed 3 bases, and the junction held 10 bases outside the gene matches. Germline CDR1 is SEHNR and CDR2 is FQNEAQ (reference sequence). CDR3 length: 17 amino acids. Variable domain in full (rest from reference TRBV7-9 and TRBJ1-1): DTGVSQNPRHKITKRGQNVTFRCDPISEHNRLYWYRQTLGQGPEFLTYFQNEAQLEKSRLLSDRFSAERPKGSFSTLEIQRTEQGDSAMYLCASSLGDRSSTDTEAFFGQGTRLTVV.

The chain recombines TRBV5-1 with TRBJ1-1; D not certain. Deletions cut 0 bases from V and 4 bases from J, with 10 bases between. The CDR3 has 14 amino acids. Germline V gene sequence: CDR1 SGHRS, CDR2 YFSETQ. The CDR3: CASSLAGVGTEAFF. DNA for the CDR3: TGCGCCAGCAGCTTGGCCGGGGTCGGCACTGAAGCTTTCTTT. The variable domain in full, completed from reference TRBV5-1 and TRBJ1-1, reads KAGVTQTPRYLIKTRGQQVTLSCSPISGHRSVSWYQQTPGQGLQFLFEYFSETQRNKGNFPGRFSGRQFSNSRSEMNVSTLELGDSALYLCASSLAGVGTEAFFGQGTRLTVV.

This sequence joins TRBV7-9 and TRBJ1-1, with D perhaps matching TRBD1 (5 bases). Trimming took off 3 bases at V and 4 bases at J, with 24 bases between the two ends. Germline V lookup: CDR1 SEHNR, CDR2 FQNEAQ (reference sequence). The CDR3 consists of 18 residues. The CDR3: CASSFPLSGPSGGTEAFF. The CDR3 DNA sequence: TGTGCCAGCAGCTTCCCCCTCTCTGGACCCTCCGGGGGCACTGAAGCTTTCTTT.

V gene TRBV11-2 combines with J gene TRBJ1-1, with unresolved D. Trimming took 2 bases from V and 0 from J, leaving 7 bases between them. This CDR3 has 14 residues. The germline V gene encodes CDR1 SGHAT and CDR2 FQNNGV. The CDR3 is CASSLTYLNTEAFF. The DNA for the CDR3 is TGTGCCAGCAGCTTAACCTATTTGAACACTGAAGCTTTCTTT.

The CDR3, as DNA: TGTGCCAGCAGCCCGAGACTAGCGGTCTATTCTAGCACAGATACGCAGTATTTT. This gives the protein CASSPRLAVYSSTDTQYF. The chain recombines TRBV3-1 (or the pseudogene TRBV3-2) with TRBJ2-3, with 9 bases aligning to TRBD2. The V and J ends lost 4 bases and 0 bases, in that order; junction bases with no gene match: 11. Germline V CDR1 and CDR2: LGHDT, YNNKEL (reference sequence). The CDR3 runs 18 residues.

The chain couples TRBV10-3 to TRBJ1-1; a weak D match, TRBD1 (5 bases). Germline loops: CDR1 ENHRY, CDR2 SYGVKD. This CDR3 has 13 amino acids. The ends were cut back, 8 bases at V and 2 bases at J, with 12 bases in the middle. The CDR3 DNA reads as TGTGCCATCGGGGGGGAGGTAAACACTGAAGCTTTCTTT. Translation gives CAIGGEVNTEAFF.

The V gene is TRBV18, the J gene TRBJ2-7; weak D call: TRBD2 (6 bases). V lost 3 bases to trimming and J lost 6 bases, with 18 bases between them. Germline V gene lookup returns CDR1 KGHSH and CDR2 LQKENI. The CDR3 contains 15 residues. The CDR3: CASSPGRGGRGEQYF. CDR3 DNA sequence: TGTGCCAGCTCACCGGGTCGGGGAGGAAGGGGCGAGCAGTACTTC.

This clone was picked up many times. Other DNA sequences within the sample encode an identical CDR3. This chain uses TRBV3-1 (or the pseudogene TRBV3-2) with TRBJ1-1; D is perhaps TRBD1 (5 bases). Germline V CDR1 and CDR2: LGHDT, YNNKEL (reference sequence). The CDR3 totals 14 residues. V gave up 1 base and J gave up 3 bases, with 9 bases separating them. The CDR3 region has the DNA TGTGCCAGCAGCCAAGTGGGGGGGGACACTGAAGCTTTCTTT. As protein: CASSQVGGDTEAFF.

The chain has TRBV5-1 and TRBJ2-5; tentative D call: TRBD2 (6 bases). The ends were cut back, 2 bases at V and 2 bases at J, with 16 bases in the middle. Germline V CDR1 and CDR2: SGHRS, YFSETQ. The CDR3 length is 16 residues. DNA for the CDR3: TGCGCCAGCAGCTTCACGCTTTTGGCGGGGCAAGAGACCCAGTACTTC. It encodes CASSFTLLAGQETQYF. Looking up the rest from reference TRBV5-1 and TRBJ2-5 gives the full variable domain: KAGVTQTPRYLIKTRGQQVTLSCSPISGHRSVSWYQQTPGQGLQFLFEYFSETQRNKGNFPGRFSGRQFSNSRSEMNVSTLELGDSALYLCASSFTLLAGQETQYFGPGTRLLVL.